The following is a T cell receptor (beta chain) sequence with its context. The sample is drawn from a study of cytomegalovirus exposure and HLA in healthy donors. 60 Vbeta and 13 Jbeta primers were used in PCR. TCRdb keeps only in-frame clones here, not all; method: immunoSEQ multiplex PCR. This sample has around 190,000 clones, with roughly 90% found just once. The CDR3 is made up of 16 amino acids. The germline V gene has CDR1 SGHRS and CDR2 YFSETQ. The V segment lost 3 bases and the J segment 9 bases; nucleotides outside the gene matches: 9. This chain connects TRBV5-1 to TRBJ2-1; 13 bases align to TRBD2. Sequenced sample: PBMCs. The TCR was taken from a boy aged 2 to 10 in good health and CMV-seronegative. In nucleotides, the CDR3 is TGCGCCAGCAGCTCGACCGGGACTAGCGGGAAAGGTGAGCAGTTCTTC. This sequence encodes CASSSTGTSGKGEQFF.